Each of the 5 T cell receptor beta chains below was sequenced from the same sample in a study of cytomegalovirus exposure and HLA in healthy donors. The PCR employed 60 Vbeta primers together with 13 Jbeta primers. Assay: immunoSEQ multiplex PCR; the TCRdb copy retains only in-frame clones and omits some. The sample contains over 150,000 clones, over 70% of which appear only once. Sequencing was performed on PBMCs. The receptor set was obtained from a woman between 45 and 65 years old in good health and CMV-seropositive.

This clone was observed a few times. The chain recombines TRBV15 with TRBJ2-3; the match to TRBD2 covers 9 bases. This CDR3 has 18 amino acids. The ends lost 3 bases at V and 2 bases at J; junction bases unmatched: 12. CDR1 is LNHNV, CDR2 YYDKDF, per germline (reference sequence). CDR3 protein: CATSSEREDLLDTDTQYF. DNA for the CDR3: TGTGCCACCAGCAGCGAGCGGGAGGATCTTCTTGACACAGATACGCAGTATTTT.

The chain uses TRBV6-6 and TRBJ1-1; 8 bases are a match to TRBD1. The CDR3 runs 14 residues. CDR1 MNHNY and CDR2 SVGAGI come from the germline V gene (reference sequence). V dropped 5 bases and J dropped 1; count of bases not matched to a gene: 3. CDR3 nucleotides: TGTGCCAGCAGTCGACAGGGGAGGAACACTGAAGCTTTCTTT. This gives the protein CASSRQGRNTEAFF.

The CDR3 bases are TGCGCCAGCAGCTTGGCCAACAGCGGTGGACAAGAGACCCAGTACTTC. Encoded protein: CASSLANSGGQETQYF. The chain combines TRBV5-1 with TRBJ2-5; a possible D gene is TRBD2 (5 bases). Trimming stripped 0 bases from V and 2 bases from J, with 14 bases between. Germline V gives CDR1 SGHRS, CDR2 YFSETQ. This CDR3 comprises 16 residues.

In its sample, this clone was seen a few times. This rearrangement joins TRBV2 to TRBJ2-2; 8 bases are shared with TRBD1. Trimming took 7 bases from V and 0 from J; bases not matched to a gene: 7. CDR1 is SNHLY, CDR2 FYNNEI, per germline. The CDR3 is made up of 16 amino acids. CDR3 in amino acids: CASKGGQEANTGELFF. The CDR3 nucleotides read TGTGCCAGCAAGGGGGGACAGGAAGCGAACACCGGGGAGCTGTTTTTT.

The chain links TRBV19 to TRBJ2-5; the match to TRBD1 covers 8 bases. The end of the DNA fits TRBJ2-7 better, so the J call may be wrong. Germline-derived CDR1 and CDR2 are LNHDA and SQIVND (reference sequence). The CDR3 contains 13 residues. The CDR3 protein is CASSPRTGREQYF. The CDR3 nucleotides are TGTGCCAGTAGTCCTCGGACAGGGCGCGAGCAGTACTTC.